The 6 T cell receptor beta chains in this list originate from one sample, sequenced in a study of cytomegalovirus exposure and HLA in healthy donors. Libraries were prepared by immunoSEQ multiplex PCR; TCRdb keeps only in-frame clonotypes and omits some of them. This table holds tens of thousands of clones, 89% found once. The source material was PBMCs. All receptors come from a woman under 30 in good health and CMV-seronegative.

This clone has more than one count but fewer than ten. This chain connects TRBV6-6 to TRBJ2-7; no firm D call. Germline V gives CDR1 MNHNY, CDR2 SVGAGI (reference sequence). The CDR3 runs 12 residues. The germline V and J ends were trimmed by 5 bases and 3 bases, with 8 bases remaining between them. The CDR3 is CASSTPVYEQYF. CDR3 nucleotide sequence: TGTGCCAGCAGTACCCCGGTCTACGAGCAGTACTTC.

V is TRBV11-2 and J is TRBJ1-1, with a tentative D call TRBD1 (6 bases). V was cut by 4 bases and J by 7 bases, with 13 bases left in between. The CDR3 length is 13 residues. CDR1 is SGHAT, CDR2 FQNNGV, per germline. The CDR3 spells CASSSGGGDEAFF. The CDR3 nucleotides read TGTGCCAGCAGCTCTGGAGGGGGGGATGAAGCTTTCTTT.

The chain recombines TRBV4-1 with TRBJ2-1; D unclear. CDR1 is MGHRA and CDR2 is YSYEKL in the germline V gene. The V end lost 1 base, the J end lost 2 bases, and 6 bases lay between the germline ends. The length of the CDR3 is 14 residues. The DNA of the CDR3 is TGCGCCAGCAGCCAAGTGTCGGCCTACAATGAGCAGTTCTTC. Translated: CASSQVSAYNEQFF.

This clone was detected only once. V is TRBV15 and J is TRBJ2-3; 13 bases agree with TRBD2. The CDR3 length is 17 residues. V gave up 1 base and J gave up 6 bases; unmatched junction bases: 7. Per the germline V gene, CDR1 is LNHNV and CDR2 is YYDKDF (reference sequence). CDR3 region: CATSRGGTSGIADTQYF. As DNA, the CDR3 is TGTGCCACCAGCAGAGGAGGGACTAGCGGGATAGCGGATACGCAGTATTTT.

The sample holds a few counts of this clone. The V and J genes are TRBV7-8 and TRBJ2-7; D is undetermined. Per the germline V gene, CDR1 is SGHVS and CDR2 is FQNEAQ. Trimming cost V 1 base and J 6 bases, with 10 bases left between them. This CDR3 has 13 residues. The CDR3 sequence is CASSLGAESEQYF. The CDR3 region has the DNA TGTGCCAGCAGCTTAGGGGCCGAGAGCGAGCAGTACTTC.

The rearrangement links TRBV5-6 to TRBJ2-2, with 8 positions matching TRBD2. Per germline, CDR1 SGHDT and CDR2 YYEEEE. The CDR3 runs to 18 residues. With V trimmed by 4 bases and J by 1 base, 12 bases remained unmatched. CDR3 sequence: CASSIIAGPPLNTGELFF. The CDR3 DNA is TGTGCCAGCAGCATAATAGCGGGGCCTCCCTTGAACACCGGGGAGCTGTTTTTT.